This T cell receptor (beta chain) was identified in a study of blood T cell repertoires in COVID-19. At the level of the study: From the United States, Italy and Spain came samples of acute and convalescent COVID-19. T cells, B-cell-depleted T cells, or PBMCs provided the cDNA or gDNA that served as material.

V lost 3 bases to trimming and J lost 1 base, with 14 bases between them. CDR1 and CDR2 from the germline V gene are SGHRS and YFSETQ. This CDR3 has 15 residues. In the original workflow: Estimation of nucleated cell counts was performed using reference gene primer amplification. Using immunoSEQ multiplex PCR, the repertoire was profiled, and TCRdb retains in-frame clones only, with some absent. The V and J calls and the clone size are those of that table, but D and trimming were determined from the DNA. This repertoire shows some 110,000 clones, roughly 84% found once; its top ten account for 1.4% to 1.5%.

The sequenced material came from peripheral blood. The chain employs TRBV5-1 and TRBJ2-7; TRBD2 is a possible D gene (6 bases). The sequence derives from a man in his forties with acute or convalescent COVID-19. CDR3 bases: TGCGCCAGCAGCTCCCGTGGGGGGTCATCCTACGAGCAGTACTTC. The encoded protein is CASSSRGGSSYEQYF.